The 23 T cell receptor beta chains listed next were all sequenced from one sample in a study of blood T cell repertoires in COVID-19. Assay used: immunoSEQ multiplex PCR; TCRdb lists only in-frame clones, some missing. This table holds roughly 250,000 clones, around 88% found once. The specimen was PBMCs or T cells enriched from blood (not recorded which). The receptors here all came from a woman in her thirties or forties with acute COVID-19.

The chain recombines TRBV7-6 with TRBJ2-1; 12 nucleotides agree with TRBD2. Looked up from germline, CDR1 is SGHVS and CDR2 is FNYEAQ. The CDR3 covers 16 residues. V lost 3 bases to trimming and J lost 3 bases; unmatched junction nucleotides: 3. CDR3 bases: TGTGCCAGCAGCTTGCTAGCGGGAGGGATCTACAATGAGCAGTTCTTC. Amino acids: CASSLLAGGIYNEQFF.

The chain combines TRBV29-1 with TRBJ2-2; TRBD2 matches at 7 bases. Germline CDR1 and CDR2: SQVTM and ANQGSEA. With V trimmed by 3 bases and J by 4 bases, 2 bases remained unmatched. There are 13 residues in the CDR3. The CDR3 is CSVDSGGTGELFF. The DNA of the CDR3 is TGCAGCGTTGATTCGGGGGGCACCGGGGAGCTGTTTTTT.

The chain employs TRBV10-2 and TRBJ2-2, with 7 bases matching TRBD1. V was clipped by 5 bases and J by 7 bases; unmatched bases: 10. Germline-derived CDR1 and CDR2 are WSHSY and SAAADI. CDR3 length: 15 residues. The CDR3 protein is CASSRQGMFIGELFF. For the CDR3, the DNA is TGCGCCAGCAGTCGACAGGGCATGTTCATCGGGGAGCTGTTTTTT.

V usage is TRBV2 and J usage is TRBJ2-7; no clear D. The CDR3 has 13 residues. Germline assignment: CDR1 SNHLY and CDR2 FYNNEI. The V gene lost 7 bases and the J gene lost 0 bases, with 10 bases spanning the gap. CDR3 protein: CASIQALSYEQYF. The CDR3 DNA is TGTGCCAGCATCCAGGCCCTCTCCTACGAGCAGTACTTC.

The J gene is TRBJ2-3, the V gene TRBV9; TRBD2 matches 14 bases. Unmatched junction bases numbered 9, after V lost 0 bases and J lost 3 bases. The CDR3 has 19 amino acids. Germline V lookup: CDR1 SGDLS, CDR2 YYNGEE. The CDR3 loop is CASSVGAGLAGAGTDTQYF. CDR3 nucleotide sequence: TGTGCCAGCAGCGTAGGAGCGGGACTAGCGGGGGCGGGTACAGATACGCAGTATTTT.

The chain has TRBV9 and TRBJ2-3; unclear D gene. From germline, CDR1 is SGDLS and CDR2 YYNGEE. This CDR3 has 14 amino acids. V gave up 1 base and J gave up 6 bases, with 12 bases separating them. CDR3 in DNA: TGTGCCAGCAGCGTATCCGGTCTTCTTGATACGCAGTATTTT. Protein sequence: CASSVSGLLDTQYF.

The chain uses TRBV15 and TRBJ2-7; 11 nucleotides line up with TRBD2. The CDR3 extends over 14 amino acids. CDR1 and CDR2 (germline): LNHNV, YYDKDF (reference sequence). V shed 5 bases, J shed 2 bases, and the junction held 2 bases outside the gene matches. CDR3 coding DNA: TGTGCCACCAGCGGACTAGCGGGCCCCTACGAGCAGTACGTC. This encodes CATSGLAGPYEQYV.

CDR3 in amino acids: CSVFGLASTYNEQFF. CDR3 bases: TGCAGCGTTTTCGGACTAGCGAGTACCTACAATGAGCAGTTCTTC. The chain couples TRBV29-1 to TRBJ2-1; 9 bases match TRBD2. CDR1 and CDR2 (germline): SQVTM, ANQGSEA. V dropped 5 bases and J dropped 2; count of bases not matched to a gene: 7. The CDR3 extends over 15 amino acids.

The genes are TRBV6-5 and TRBJ2-3; D is ambiguous. Germline lookup yields CDR1 MNHEY and CDR2 SVGAGI. This CDR3 region has 13 residues. Trimming stripped 5 bases from V and 1 base from J, with 7 bases between. The CDR3 here is CASSPPGTDTQYF. In DNA, the CDR3 is TGTGCCAGCAGTCCACCGGGCACAGATACGCAGTATTTT.

J is TRBJ1-6 and V is TRBV18, with TRBD1 identical over 9 bases. The CDR3 spans 15 residues. V lost 5 bases to trimming and J lost 9 bases; unmatched junction nucleotides: 8. Germline V lookup: CDR1 KGHSH, CDR2 LQKENI. The CDR3, as DNA: TGTGCCAGCTCAAAGGACAGGGGCAGGGGTTCACCCCTCCACTTT. Translation gives CASSKDRGRGSPLHF.

The J gene is TRBJ1-1, the V gene TRBV6-6, with TRBD1 as a possible D gene (5 bases). Trimming removed 4 bases from V and 1 base from J, with 10 bases in between. The length of the CDR3 is 14 residues. The germline V gene has CDR1 MNHNY and CDR2 SVGAGI (reference sequence). The CDR3 coding sequence is TGTGCCAGCAGTTTCGGGACTGCGAACACTGAAGCTTTCTTT. Translating it yields CASSFGTANTEAFF.

The chain recombines TRBV9 with TRBJ1-2, with a weak D call TRBD1 (5 bases). Germline V gene sequence: CDR1 SGDLS, CDR2 YYNGEE. Trimming removed 0 bases from V and 8 bases from J, with 17 bases in between. The CDR3 is 15 residues long. The CDR3 coding sequence is TGTGCCAGCAGCGTAGGGATAGGGGAATATGCGGGCTACACCTTC. It yields the protein CASSVGIGEYAGYTF.

The chain combines TRBV7-3 with TRBJ2-1; a possible D gene is TRBD1 (5 bases). Trimming removed 2 bases from V and 9 bases from J, with 11 bases in between. Germline V gene data show CDR1 as SGHTA and CDR2 as FQGTGA. CDR3 length equals 13 residues. CDR3 loop: CASSLQGTGEQFF. Here the CDR3 DNA reads TGTGCCAGCAGCTTACAGGGTACGGGTGAGCAGTTCTTC.

This chain joins TRBV12-1 and TRBJ2-7; the D segment call TRBD1 is taken from the table without a DNA check. TRBV12-1 is flagged as a pseudogene. CDR3 length: 11 residues. CDR3 in amino acids: CAIRGQFVQYV. The CDR3 coding sequence is TGTGCCATCAGGGGACAGTTTGTGCAGTACGTC.

This clone has just a few counts. V and J are TRBV27 and TRBJ2-5; TRBD2 agrees at 7 bases. Germline values: CDR1 MNHEY, CDR2 SMNVEV (reference sequence). There are 16 residues in the CDR3. J gave up 3 bases and V 4 bases, and 11 bases lay outside the gene matches. The CDR3 sequence is CASSSLGGAGEETQYF. The CDR3 region has the DNA TGTGCCAGCAGTTCCCTAGGAGGTGCGGGGGAAGAGACCCAGTACTTC.

The chain is built from TRBV11-3 and TRBJ2-7; 10 bases are shared with TRBD2. Germline loops: CDR1 SGHNT, CDR2 YENEEA. The CDR3 runs 15 residues. V trimming: 1 base; J trimming: 0 bases; junction bases outside the gene matches: 0. The CDR3 is CASSLASGSSYEQYF. CDR3 in DNA: TGTGCCAGCAGCTTAGCTAGCGGGAGCTCCTACGAGCAGTACTTC.

The rearrangement joins TRBV4-1 to TRBJ1-1; maybe TRBD1 (5 bases). With 0 bases removed from V and 3 bases from J, the gap between germline ends came to 11 bases. CDR1 and CDR2 (germline): MGHRA, YSYEKL. The CDR3 is 15 residues long. In DNA form, the CDR3 reads TGCGCCAGCAGCCAAGAAGGGGCTGGGGACACTGAAGCTTTCTTT. This codes for CASSQEGAGDTEAFF.

The table lists this clone with a few counts. V is TRBV7-8 and J is TRBJ2-3; 8 nucleotides align to TRBD2. The CDR3 runs to 16 residues. The germline CDR1 and CDR2 sequences are SGHVS and FQNEAQ. V lost 6 bases and J lost 0; bases outside the gene matches: 8. The CDR3 sequence: CASSRGLEFSTDTQYF. CDR3 sequence (DNA): TGTGCCAGCAGTAGGGGACTAGAGTTTAGCACAGATACGCAGTATTTT.

The chain couples TRBV30 to TRBJ2-2, with D unresolved. CDR3 size: 13 residues. Trimming cost V 0 bases and J 9 bases, with 11 bases left between them. CDR1 and CDR2 from the germline V gene are GTSNPN and SVGIG (reference sequence). CDR3: CAWSVVNIRELFF. CDR3 coding DNA: TGTGCCTGGAGTGTAGTTAACATAAGGGAGCTGTTTTTT.

The J gene is TRBJ1-1, the V gene TRBV28; TRBD1 might be the D (5 bases). Trimming took off 7 bases at V and 4 bases at J, with 16 bases between the two ends. Looked up from germline, CDR1 is MDHEN and CDR2 is SYDVKM. The CDR3 spans 14 residues. The CDR3 loop reads CASTLKGRATEAFF. The CDR3 bases are TGTGCCAGCACCTTAAAGGGCAGGGCCACTGAAGCTTTCTTT.

This chain joins TRBV11-3 and TRBJ1-2, with TRBD1 matching 8 bases. CDR1 is SGHNT, CDR2 YENEEA, per germline. There are 15 residues in the CDR3. V was clipped by 5 bases and J by 0 bases; unmatched bases: 5. The CDR3 region is CASSKGQGSNYGYTF. CDR3 DNA: TGTGCCAGCAGCAAAGGACAGGGATCTAACTATGGCTACACCTTC.

The chain uses TRBV10-3 and TRBJ2-7; 7 positions match TRBD2. The CDR3 has 14 residues. Germline CDR1 and CDR2: ENHRY and SYGVKD. V shed 2 bases, J shed 3 bases, and the junction held 4 bases outside the gene matches. In DNA form, the CDR3 reads TGTGCCATCAGTGAGGGGCCTAGCGGCTACGAGCAGTACGTC. Its protein product is CAISEGPSGYEQYV.

This chain uses TRBV30 with TRBJ1-1; D is unclear. Looked up from germline, CDR1 is GTSNPN and CDR2 is SVGIG (reference sequence). Between the trimmed V and J ends, which lost 0 bases and 7 bases, there was a span of 6 bases. The CDR3 covers 11 residues. DNA for the CDR3: TGTGCCTGGAGTGTCCTAGTTGAAGCTTTCTTT. Translation: CAWSVLVEAFF.